This TCR beta chain was found in a study of T cells in localized non-small cell lung cancer. General study results and limits: Sequencing covered just one tumor region, so heterogeneity cannot be ruled out.

This CDR3 region has 16 residues. V gave up 0 bases and J gave up 3 bases; unmatched junction bases: 3. CDR1 SGHDT and CDR2 YYEEEE come from the germline V gene. Some clones are missing from TCRdb's copy, which holds only in-frame ones; the method was immunoSEQ multiplex PCR. The sample includes under 50,000 clones, approximately 80% seen only once; the top ten take about a sixth. About this clone: Its target is unknown.

The material sequenced was peripheral blood mononuclear cells, taken before any cancer treatment. V gene TRBV5-6 combines with J gene TRBJ2-2, with TRBD2 matching over 9 bases. The sequence was obtained from a man aged 40 to 70 with stage III lung adenocarcinoma. As DNA, the CDR3 is TGTGCCAGCAGCTTGGGACTAGCGGATTACACCGGGGAGCTGTTTTTT. Its protein product is CASSLGLADYTGELFF.